This entry is about one TCR beta chain. The data were obtained in a study of cytomegalovirus exposure and HLA in healthy donors. The primer mix had 60 Vbeta and 13 Jbeta primers. Profiling relied on immunoSEQ multiplex PCR, and the TCRdb table lists in-frame clones only, not all of them. The sample holds about 160,000 clones; almost 80% are singletons and the top ten take roughly 1.3%. Germline assignment: CDR1 GTSNPN and CDR2 SVGIG (reference sequence). This CDR3 has 14 amino acids. The germline V and J ends were trimmed by 0 bases and 1 base, with 6 bases remaining between them. The chain is built from TRBV30 and TRBJ2-2; TRBD1 is a possible D gene (6 bases). What was sequenced was PBMCs. The TCR was taken from a man in his thirties or forties in good health and CMV-seronegative. CDR3 protein: CAWSVGGNTGELFF. In DNA form, the CDR3 reads TGTGCCTGGAGTGTAGGGGGGAACACCGGGGAGCTGTTTTTT.